This T cell receptor beta chain stems from a study of cytomegalovirus exposure and HLA in healthy donors. Per germline, CDR1 GTSNPN and CDR2 SVGIG (reference sequence). Losses at the gene ends were 2 bases for V and 5 bases for J; bases not matched to a gene: 5. This CDR3 contains 14 residues. The study's findings and limits: Cytomegalovirus status, reportedly, was diagnosed with high specificity and sensitivity by the classifier.

The PCR used 60 Vbeta and 13 Jbeta primers. Here immunoSEQ multiplex PCR was the method, and the copy in TCRdb shows in-frame clones only, minus some. Of 150,000 to 200,000 clones in the sample, around 73% are singletons; the top ten hold approximately 1.5%. This clone was counted a few times. Its target is not known. The sample was PBMCs. The clonotype was recovered from a male donor in good health and CMV-seronegative. This chain joins TRBV30 and TRBJ2-7; TRBD1 matches at 11 bases. CDR3 residues: CAWSPRTGGNEQYF. The CDR3 DNA reads TGTGCCTGGAGTCCAAGGACAGGGGGCAACGAGCAGTACTTC.